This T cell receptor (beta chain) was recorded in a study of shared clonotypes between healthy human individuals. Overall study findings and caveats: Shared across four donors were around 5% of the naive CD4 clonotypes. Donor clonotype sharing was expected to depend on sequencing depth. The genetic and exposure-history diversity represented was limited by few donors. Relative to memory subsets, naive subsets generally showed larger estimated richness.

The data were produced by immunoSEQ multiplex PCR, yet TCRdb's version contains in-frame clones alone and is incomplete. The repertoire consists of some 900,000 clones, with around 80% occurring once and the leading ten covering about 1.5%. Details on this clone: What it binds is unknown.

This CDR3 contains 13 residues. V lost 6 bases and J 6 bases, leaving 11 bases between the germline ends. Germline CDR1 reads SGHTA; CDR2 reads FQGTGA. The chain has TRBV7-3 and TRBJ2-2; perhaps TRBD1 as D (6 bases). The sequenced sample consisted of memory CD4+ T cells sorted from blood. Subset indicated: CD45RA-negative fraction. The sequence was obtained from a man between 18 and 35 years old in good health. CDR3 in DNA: TGTGCCAGCAGTAACAGGGTAGCCGGGGAGCTGTTTTTT. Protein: CASSNRVAGELFF.